The 19 T cell receptor beta chains presented below share a single source sample, sequenced in a study of a mutant IDH1 vaccine in newly diagnosed glioma. These receptors' targets are unknown. Repertoires were generated with immunoSEQ multiplex PCR, while TCRdb's copy carries only in-frame clones and drops some. Of around 40,000 clones in the sample, 84% were seen once. Time point of the sample: week 11, during vaccination. Alongside topical imiquimod, each dose of vaccine comprised 300 ug of mutant IDH1 20-mer peptide. The material was PBMCs, obtained from a glioma patient whose treatment included an IDH1 peptide vaccine. These receptors came from a man aged 35 to 55 with glioma.

The rearrangement links TRBV5-1 to TRBJ2-2, with TRBD1 matching 7 bases. The germline gives CDR1 SGHRS, CDR2 YFSETQ. V shed 8 bases, J shed 0 bases, and the junction held 7 bases outside the gene matches. This CDR3 has 15 residues. The CDR3 DNA sequence: TGCGCCAGTAAAACCGGGACAGCGAACACCGGGGAGCTGTTTTTT. This translates into CASKTGTANTGELFF.

This chain uses TRBV9 with TRBJ1-2, with 10 bases matching TRBD1. The CDR3 loop spans 13 amino acids. Germline trimming cut 5 bases from V and 8 bases from J; bases unmatched to any gene: 6. Per germline, CDR1 SGDLS and CDR2 YYNGEE. CDR3 sequence (DNA): TGTGCCAGCAGGGGGACAGGGGAGCACGGCTACACCTTC. Amino acid sequence: CASRGTGEHGYTF.

This sequence joins TRBV7-2 and TRBJ2-7, with 10 positions matching TRBD1. After removal of 5 bases from V and 2 bases from J, the junction contained 9 bases not matched to a gene. The CDR3 length is 16 residues. The germline V gene encodes CDR1 SGHTA and CDR2 FQGNSA. The DNA of the CDR3 is TGTGCCAGCAGCCTTGACAGGGGGCTTTATCCCTACGAGCAGTACTTC. It specifies CASSLDRGLYPYEQYF.

This clone was picked up a small number of times. The CDR3 DNA reads TGTGCCAGCGGAAGACAGGCAAACACTGAAGCTTTCTTT. Amino acid sequence: CASGRQANTEAFF. The J gene is TRBJ1-1, the V gene TRBV7-3; D is perhaps TRBD1 (6 bases). Germline CDR1 and CDR2: SGHTA and FQGTGA. V lost 8 bases to trimming and J lost 2 bases, with 12 bases between them. CDR3 length: 13 residues.

This clone was seen more than once but under ten times. The chain joins TRBV25-1 to TRBJ2-7; no clear D. The CDR3 extends over 12 amino acids. Germline V CDR1 and CDR2: MGHDK, SYGVNS. V was trimmed by 3 bases and J by 9 bases, leaving 12 bases between them. The CDR3: CASSDIIKGQYF. The CDR3, as DNA: TGTGCCAGCAGTGACATAATTAAAGGGCAGTACTTC.

The chain employs TRBV11-3 and TRBJ2-5; 7 bases align to TRBD1. CDR3 length: 13 amino acids. V trimming: 6 bases; J trimming: 4 bases; junction bases outside the gene matches: 5. Germline V gives CDR1 SGHNT, CDR2 YENEEA. CDR3 nucleotides: TGTGCCAGCAGTATACAGGGGTCAGAGACCCAGTACTTC. Protein product: CASSIQGSETQYF.

This clone has just one count. The chain uses TRBV29-1 and TRBJ2-2; 7 bases line up with TRBD1. Germline V gene data show CDR1 as SQVTM and CDR2 as ANQGSEA. The CDR3 has 13 amino acids. V was clipped by 6 bases and J by 6 bases; unmatched bases: 7. DNA for the CDR3: TGCAGCGTGGCCTACGGACAGGCCGGGGAGCTGTTTTTT. Residues: CSVAYGQAGELFF.

The chain links TRBV2 to TRBJ2-5, with D uncertain. The CDR3 loop spans 13 amino acids. From germline, CDR1 is SNHLY and CDR2 FYNNEI. Between the trimmed V and J ends, which lost 4 bases and 7 bases, there was a span of 13 bases. The CDR3 DNA reads as TGTGCCAGCAGTGGCCTAGAGCGCGCGACCCAGTACTTC. Protein product: CASSGLERATQYF. Looking up the rest from reference TRBV2 and TRBJ2-5 gives the full variable domain: EPEVTQTPSHQVTQMGQEVILRCVPISNHLYFYWYRQILGQKVEFLVSFYNNEISEKSEIFDDQFSVERPDGSNFTLKIRSTKLEDSAMYFCASSGLERATQYFGPGTRLLVL.

V usage is TRBV7-7 and J usage is TRBJ2-1; 13 nucleotides line up with TRBD2. The CDR3 length is 15 residues. Germline values: CDR1 SSHAT, CDR2 FNYEAQ (reference sequence). V gave up 5 bases and J gave up 7 bases; unmatched junction bases: 5. DNA of the CDR3: TGTGCCAGCAGCCTTGGGACTAGCGGGATTAATGAGCAGTTCTTC. It translates to CASSLGTSGINEQFF.

The chain recombines TRBV18 with TRBJ1-2; 7 bases are shared with TRBD1. This CDR3 contains 12 residues. J gave up 6 bases and V 4 bases, and 2 bases lay outside the gene matches. Germline loops: CDR1 KGHSH, CDR2 LQKENI. CDR3 nucleotide sequence: TGTGCCAGCTCACTCCAGGGGGATGGCTACACCTTC. Translating gives CASSLQGDGYTF.

The gene calls are TRBV5-1 and TRBJ1-2; 7 bases are a match to TRBD1. With V trimmed by 1 base and J by 2 bases, 2 bases remained unmatched. The CDR3 contains 14 residues. Germline CDR1 SGHRS, CDR2 YFSETQ. The CDR3 loop reads CASSLSGGNYGYTF. The DNA for the CDR3 is TGCGCCAGCAGCTTGTCAGGGGGAAACTATGGCTACACCTTC.

This clone appeared once. The V gene is TRBV4-1, the J gene TRBJ1-3; D not resolved. Deletions cut 6 bases from V and 4 bases from J, with 16 bases between. This CDR3 region has 15 residues. Germline CDR1 MGHRA, CDR2 YSYEKL. CDR3 coding DNA: TGCGCCAGCAGACCTCCGGGCCTCCGGGGAAACACCATATATTTT. The encoded protein is CASRPPGLRGNTIYF.

The genes are TRBV5-1 and TRBJ2-1, with D possibly matching TRBD2 (6 bases). The V gene's germline CDR1 is SGHRS and CDR2 YFSETQ. V lost 2 bases and J lost 13, with 16 bases in between. The CDR3 totals 13 residues. CDR3 protein: CASSFPGEDTQFF. CDR3 DNA sequence: TGCGCCAGCAGCTTCCCTGGGGAGGACACACAGTTCTTC.

This clone was counted a single time. The chain combines TRBV5-1 with TRBJ2-7; TRBD1 is a possible D gene (6 bases). The CDR3 has 16 amino acids. V was cut by 0 bases and J by 2 bases, with 15 bases left in between. From germline, CDR1 is SGHRS and CDR2 YFSETQ. The CDR3 bases are TGCGCCAGCAGCTTGGGTTCGTCAGGGGTCACCTACGAGCAGTACTTC. Translated, it gives CASSLGSSGVTYEQYF.

V gene TRBV6-5 combines with J gene TRBJ2-2; D is uncertain. The CDR3 runs 13 residues. V lost 8 bases to trimming and J lost 1 base, with 8 bases between them. Germline CDR1 reads MNHEY; CDR2 reads SVGAGI. DNA of the CDR3: TGTGCCAGCGAGGCCCGGAACACCGGGGAGCTGTTTTTT. Residues: CASEARNTGELFF.

The chain joins TRBV27 to TRBJ1-5, with 8 bases lining up with TRBD1. The CDR3 has 12 residues. The germline V gene encodes CDR1 MNHEY and CDR2 SMNVEV (reference sequence). J was trimmed by 7 bases and V by 9 bases; bases with no gene match: 5. CDR3 loop: CASRTGLQPQHF. CDR3 sequence (DNA): TGTGCCAGTCGGACAGGGCTACAGCCCCAGCATTTT.

The V call is TRBV5-6, the J call TRBJ2-7; D is ambiguous. The germline V and J ends were trimmed by 4 bases and 2 bases, with 4 bases remaining between them. This CDR3 is built from 11 residues. Germline CDR1 is SGHDT and CDR2 is YYEEEE. The CDR3 DNA sequence: TGTGCCAGCAGCATAGCCTACGAGCAGTACTTC. It is translated as CASSIAYEQYF.

The chain recombines TRBV7-9 with TRBJ2-5; perhaps TRBD2 as D (6 bases). V lost 5 bases and J 6 bases, leaving 22 bases between the germline ends. The germline V gene encodes CDR1 SEHNR and CDR2 FQNEAQ (reference sequence). This CDR3 comprises 16 residues. CDR3 residues: CASSPTDYLREKTQYF. The CDR3 nucleotides read TGTGCCAGCAGCCCAACGGACTATTTGAGGGAGAAGACCCAGTACTTC. The variable domain in full, completed from reference TRBV7-9 and TRBJ2-5, reads DTGVSQNPRHKITKRGQNVTFRCDPISEHNRLYWYRQTLGQGPEFLTYFQNEAQLEKSRLLSDRFSAERPKGSFSTLEIQRTEQGDSAMYLCASSPTDYLREKTQYFGPGTRLLVL.

V usage is TRBV9 and J usage is TRBJ1-2; perhaps TRBD1 as D (6 bases). The germline V gene has CDR1 SGDLS and CDR2 YYNGEE. The V end lost 2 bases, the J end lost 7 bases, and 15 bases lay between the germline ends. The CDR3 extends over 14 amino acids. For the CDR3, the DNA is TGTGCCAGCAGCGTGGCCCAGCCAGGGGCTGGCTACACCTTC. Translation: CASSVAQPGAGYTF.